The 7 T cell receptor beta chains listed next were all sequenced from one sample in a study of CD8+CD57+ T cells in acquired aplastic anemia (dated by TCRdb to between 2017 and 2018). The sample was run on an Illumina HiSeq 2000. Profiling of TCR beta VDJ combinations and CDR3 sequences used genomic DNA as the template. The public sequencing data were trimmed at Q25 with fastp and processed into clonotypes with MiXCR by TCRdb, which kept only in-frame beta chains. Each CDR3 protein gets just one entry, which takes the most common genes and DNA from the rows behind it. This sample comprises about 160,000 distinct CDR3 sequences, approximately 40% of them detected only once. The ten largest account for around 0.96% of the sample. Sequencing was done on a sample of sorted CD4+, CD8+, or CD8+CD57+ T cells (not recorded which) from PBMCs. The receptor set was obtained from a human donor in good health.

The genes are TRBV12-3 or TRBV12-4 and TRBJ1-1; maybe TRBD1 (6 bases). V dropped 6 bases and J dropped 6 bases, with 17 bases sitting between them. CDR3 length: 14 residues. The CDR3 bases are TGTGCCAGCAGCCTCAGACAGGCAAGGCCTGAAGCTTTCTTT. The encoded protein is CASSLRQARPEAFF.

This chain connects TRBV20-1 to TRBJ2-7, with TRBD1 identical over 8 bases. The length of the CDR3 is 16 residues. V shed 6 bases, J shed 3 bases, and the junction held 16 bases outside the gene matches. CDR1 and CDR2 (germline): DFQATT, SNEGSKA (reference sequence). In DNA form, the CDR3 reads TGCAGTGCCTTCCCCCTCGGCGGGACAGGTTACTACGAGCAGTACTTC. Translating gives CSAFPLGGTGYYEQYF.

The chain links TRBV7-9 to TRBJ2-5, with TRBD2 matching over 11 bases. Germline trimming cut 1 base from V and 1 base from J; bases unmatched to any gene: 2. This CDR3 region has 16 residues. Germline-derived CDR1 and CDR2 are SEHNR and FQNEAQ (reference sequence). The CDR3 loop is CASSLGLAGLQETQYF. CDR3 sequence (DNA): TGTGCCAGCAGCTTAGGACTAGCGGGGCTCCAAGAGACCCAGTACTTC.

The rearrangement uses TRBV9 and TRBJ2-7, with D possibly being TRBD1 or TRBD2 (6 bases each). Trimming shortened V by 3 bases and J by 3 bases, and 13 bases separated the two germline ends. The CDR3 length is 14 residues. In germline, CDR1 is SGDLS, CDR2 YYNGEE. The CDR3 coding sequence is TGTGCCAGCAGCGAGGGGGGACTCAACTACGAGCAGTACTTC. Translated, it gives CASSEGGLNYEQYF.

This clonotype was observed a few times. The CDR3 coding sequence is TGTGCCAGCAGCCAAGATAGGGGCTCCGGGGAGCTGTTTTTT. Translating gives CASSQDRGSGELFF. The chain recombines TRBV3-1 with TRBJ2-2; TRBD1 is a possible D gene (5 bases). The CDR3 has 14 residues. Deletions cut 0 bases from V and 6 bases from J, with 8 bases between. CDR1 and CDR2 from the germline V gene are LGHDT and YNNKEL (reference sequence).

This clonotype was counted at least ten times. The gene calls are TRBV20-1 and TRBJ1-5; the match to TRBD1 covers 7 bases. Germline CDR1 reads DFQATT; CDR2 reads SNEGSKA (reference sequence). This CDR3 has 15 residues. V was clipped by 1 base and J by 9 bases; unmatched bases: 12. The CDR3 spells CSARAERGHLPPQHF. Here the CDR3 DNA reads TGCAGTGCTAGAGCCGAAAGGGGGCATTTACCGCCCCAGCATTTT.

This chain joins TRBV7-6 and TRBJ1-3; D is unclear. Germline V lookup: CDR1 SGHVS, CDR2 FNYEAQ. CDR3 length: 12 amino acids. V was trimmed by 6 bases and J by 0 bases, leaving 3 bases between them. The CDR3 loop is CASSFSGNTIYF. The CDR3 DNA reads TGTGCCAGCAGTTTCTCTGGAAACACCATATATTTT.